Included here is one TCR beta chain sequence, with context. The antigen is undetermined. Assay: immunoSEQ multiplex PCR; the TCRdb copy retains only in-frame clones and omits some. The table shows about 72,000 clones, with roughly nine tenths occurring only once. The data originate from a study of siplizumab effects on memory and regulatory T cells. Study-level results: Alloreactive sequences traceable to unstimulated CD4+ memory cells were significantly reduced by siplizumab.

The germline V gene has CDR1 SGHAT and CDR2 FQNNGV. The CDR3 loop spans 13 amino acids. V was cut by 3 bases and J by 1 base, with 5 bases left in between. The sample consisted of CD8+ T cells sorted from blood. V is TRBV11-2 and J is TRBJ2-3, with D unclear. This TCR derives from a human donor in good health. The DNA for the CDR3 is TGTGCCAGCAGCTTTGGTGGCACAGATACGCAGTATTTT. Translated: CASSFGGTDTQYF.